These T cell receptor beta chains were read from a single sample in a study of spatial heterogeneity in lung cancer. One entry per CDR3 protein results from TCRdb running MiXCR on the 5' RACE reads. The data contain approximately 23,000 distinct CDR3 sequences, approximately 4.3% of them singletons. This specimen consisted of lung tumor tissue, obtained at surgery. Receptor source: a male donor with early-stage non-small cell lung cancer. The CDR3 runs from the conserved cysteine through the conserved F or W. D genes are given only for firm matches. Part of the rows lack a size; the others show once, few, many or a class for expanded clones.

D	size	V	J	DNA	CDR3
NA	many	TRBV6-5	TRBJ2-1	TGTGCCAGCAGTAACACCAGGGGAGGGGATGAGCAGTTCTTC	CASSNTRGGDEQFF
NA	many	TRBV30	TRBJ2-3	TGTGCCTGGAGTGTACGGGATACGCAGTATTTT	CAWSVRDTQYF
NA	many	TRBV12-3/TRBV12-4	TRBJ2-7	TGTGCCAGCAGTTTAGTCTCCGTCGGAGGGTCTAAGCAGTACTTC	CASSLVSVGGSKQYF
NA	many	TRBV4-2	TRBJ2-1	TGTGCCAGCAGCCTTCGACCCGGAGCTTCCTACAATGAGCAGTTCTTC	CASSLRPGASYNEQFF
TRBD2	many	TRBV4-2	TRBJ2-2	TGTGCCAGCAGCCAAGATGAGAGGGGAGGGTTGACCGGGGAGCTGTTTTTT	CASSQDERGGLTGELFF
TRBD2	NA	TRBV7-2	TRBJ2-5	TGTGCCAGCAGCCCGACTAGCGGGAGGGCCCCAGAGACCCAGTACTTC	CASSPTSGRAPETQYF
TRBD2	many	TRBV30	TRBJ2-3	TGTGCCTTTGGACTAGCGGGAGGGCTAGATACGCAGTATTTT	CAFGLAGGLDTQYF
NA	many	TRBV5-4	TRBJ2-2	TGTGCCAGCAGCTTTGGGGTCGGGTCGAACACCGGGGAGCTGTTTTTT	CASSFGVGSNTGELFF
TRBD1	many	TRBV7-2	TRBJ2-3	TGTGCCGAAACCGACAGGGGACGCACAGATACGCAGTATTTT	CAETDRGRTDTQYF
NA	many	TRBV5-1	TRBJ2-2	TGCGCCAGCAGCTTGATACCAGGGCGGGACACCGGGGAGCTGTTTTTT	CASSLIPGRDTGELFF
TRBD1	many	TRBV12-3/TRBV12-4	TRBJ2-3	TGTGCCAGCAGCACAGGGGCCCCCCCAGATACGCAGTATTTT	CASSTGAPPDTQYF
TRBD1	many	TRBV11-2	TRBJ1-1	TGTGCCAGCAGCTCCCGGGGACAGGGCTTAAACACTGAAGCTTTCTTT	CASSSRGQGLNTEAFF
TRBD2	NA	TRBV27	TRBJ2-6	TGTGCCAGCAGTTTGTCGGCGGGGGTACCTTCTGGGGCCAACGTCCTGACTTTC	CASSLSAGVPSGANVLTF
NA	few	TRBV28	TRBJ1-1	TGTGCCAGCAGTTTTGGGTTTTTGAACGCCCGCGGGGCTCCTGAAGCTTTCTTT	CASSFGFLNARGAPEAFF
NA	NA	TRBV27	TRBJ2-5	TGTGCCAGCAGCTCTTTGGGGTTCCAAGAGACCCAGTACTTC	CASSSLGFQETQYF
NA	many	TRBV6-2/TRBV6-3	TRBJ1-5	TGTGCCAGCACCCGAGCCAGGGAAGGTCAGCCCCAGCATTTT	CASTRAREGQPQHF
TRBD1	NA	TRBV5-4	TRBJ2-2	TGTGCCAGCAGCCATAACAGGGGGAGTAACGGGGAGCTGTTTTTT	CASSHNRGSNGELFF
NA	many	TRBV28	TRBJ1-2	TGTGCCAGCAGTCCCCCCATCAAATTGACGGGGGGAGGCTACACCTTC	CASSPPIKLTGGGYTF
TRBD1	many	TRBV7-2	TRBJ2-6	TGTGCCAGCAGCCCAGGGGGATCTGGGGCCAACGTCCTGACTTTC	CASSPGGSGANVLTF
NA	many	TRBV19	TRBJ1-2	TGTGCCAGTAGTGGTTCCCTCAGGAGTAACTATGGCTACACCTTC	CASSGSLRSNYGYTF
NA	many	TRBV20-1	TRBJ1-2	TGCAGTTCAGAAAGGGATTATGGCTACACCTTC	CSSERDYGYTF
NA	many	TRBV2	TRBJ1-1	TGTGCCAGCAAGAGGGTGAACACTGAAGCTTTCTTT	CASKRVNTEAFF
NA	NA	TRBV7-8	TRBJ2-1	TGTGCCAGCAGCGGCCGGGACGGCCACAATGAGCAGCTCTTC	CASSGRDGHNEQLF
NA	few	TRBV6-5	TRBJ2-1	TGTGCCAGCAGTTCTCCCCTGAGGGCAGGGGAAAACAATGAGCAGTTCTTC	CASSSPLRAGENNEQFF
NA	medium-sized	TRBV4-3	TRBJ2-7	TGCGCCAGCAGCCAAGAGTGGTTTAGGGCCTACGAGCAGTACTTC	CASSQEWFRAYEQYF
TRBD1	many	TRBV6-2/TRBV6-3	TRBJ1-1	TGTGCCAGCAGTTACTCGTCGCCGGGACAGGGGTCTGAAGCTTTCTTT	CASSYSSPGQGSEAFF
NA	NA	TRBV6-2/TRBV6-3	TRBJ2-1	TGTGCCAGCAGTTACACTGTGGGGCTAGCCCTCCCGGGCTCCTACAATGAGCAGTTCTTC	CASSYTVGLALPGSYNEQFF
NA	many	TRBV7-9	TRBJ2-7	TGTGCCAGCAGCTTAGCCCTGGGCCCGTCACTCTACGAGCAGTACTTC	CASSLALGPSLYEQYF
TRBD1	many	TRBV2	TRBJ1-5	TGTGCCAGCCGAACCGACAGGGGCGATCAGCCCCAGCATTTT	CASRTDRGDQPQHF
NA	many	TRBV28	TRBJ1-5	TGTGCCAGCAGTCTGGGACACTTTAATCAGCCCCAGCATTTT	CASSLGHFNQPQHF
NA	many	TRBV12-3/TRBV12-4	TRBJ2-3	TGTGCCAGCAGTTTCGGGGACCGTTTCACAGATACGCAGTATTTT	CASSFGDRFTDTQYF
NA	many	TRBV12-3/TRBV12-4	TRBJ1-4	TGTGCCAGCAGTCCAATGGGCTGGGGGGGTGAAAAACTGTTTTTT	CASSPMGWGGEKLFF
NA	few	TRBV2	TRBJ2-5	TGTGCCAGCATAGAGCGTACAGGGATGCCGGAGACCCAGTACTTC	CASIERTGMPETQYF
NA	many	TRBV7-6	TRBJ2-3	TGTGCCAGCAGCTCAGAGGGAGCTACGCAGTATTTT	CASSSEGATQYF